Listed here is a single T cell receptor beta chain. V lost 0 bases and J lost 9, with 7 bases in between. Per the germline V gene, CDR1 is SGHRS and CDR2 is YFSETQ. The CDR3 length is 12 residues. The sample originates from a study of blood T cell repertoires in COVID-19. Study at large: Donors in the United States, Italy and Spain gave samples during acute or convalescent COVID-19. Sources were T cells, B-cell-depleted T cells, or PBMCs; the material itself was cDNA or gDNA.

Original processing methods: The assay estimated nucleated cells by amplifying reference gene primers. Assay used: immunoSEQ multiplex PCR; TCRdb lists only in-frame clones, some missing. The V and J calls and the clone size are those of that table, but D and trimming were determined from the DNA. The sample has 35,000 to 55,000 clones; approximately 77% are singletons. The V call is TRBV5-1, the J call TRBJ2-1; D not resolved. This TCR was recovered from a woman in her 70s with acute or convalescent COVID-19. Material for sequencing was peripheral blood. CDR3: CASSLGPGEQFF. The CDR3 DNA follows: TGCGCCAGCAGCTTGGGCCCAGGTGAGCAGTTCTTC.